Each of the 29 T cell receptor beta chains below was sequenced from the same sample in a study of blood T cell repertoires in COVID-19. The table came from immunoSEQ multiplex PCR; TCRdb's copy has only in-frame clones and leaves some out. The profile shows fewer than 200,000 clones, approximately 85% of them singletons. The sequencing sample was made of peripheral blood. Every receptor here comes from a man aged 55 to 70 who had recovered from COVID-19.

This chain uses TRBV9 with TRBJ2-2; D call uncertain. The V end lost 0 bases, the J end lost 7 bases, and 10 bases lay between the germline ends. CDR3 length equals 14 residues. The germline V gene encodes CDR1 SGDLS and CDR2 YYNGEE. DNA of the CDR3: TGTGCCAGCAGCGTAGCCGGGTGGAGCGGGGAGCTGTTTTTT. Encoded protein: CASSVAGWSGELFF.

The V gene is TRBV27, the J gene TRBJ2-4, with D possibly TRBD1 on 6 matching bases. Trimming removed 5 bases at V and 0 bases at J, with 14 bases between. Germline V gives CDR1 MNHEY, CDR2 SMNVEV (reference sequence). This CDR3 has 16 residues. The CDR3 nucleotides read TGTGCCAGCAGTCTCCTTACCAGGGGAGCCAAAAACATTCAGTACTTC. It yields the protein CASSLLTRGAKNIQYF.

V is TRBV11-3 and J is TRBJ1-1; no definite D call. Germline-derived CDR1 and CDR2 are SGHNT and YENEEA. With 3 bases removed from V and 1 base from J, the gap between germline ends came to 3 bases. The CDR3 consists of 12 residues. The CDR3 bases are TGTGCCAGCAGCTTCGGGAACACTGAAGCTTTCTTT. It translates to CASSFGNTEAFF.

The rearrangement links TRBV3-1 (or the pseudogene TRBV3-2) to TRBJ1-2, with D perhaps matching TRBD1 (6 bases). Trimming cost V 3 bases and J 5 bases, with 16 bases left between them. The germline V gene has CDR1 LGHDT and CDR2 YNNKEL (reference sequence). The CDR3 runs to 15 residues. The CDR3 DNA reads as TGTGCCAGCAGCCAGAGGACAGAAAGTTGGTATGGCTACACCTTC. Translation gives CASSQRTESWYGYTF.

The chain recombines TRBV9 with TRBJ2-2; 8 positions match TRBD1. The CDR3 is 14 amino acids. V lost 5 bases, J lost 4 bases, and 4 bases stayed unmatched. Per germline, CDR1 SGDLS and CDR2 YYNGEE. In DNA form, the CDR3 reads TGTGCCAGCAGACCTACAGGGGGCACCGGGGAGCTGTTTTTT. It translates to CASRPTGGTGELFF.

V and J are TRBV9 and TRBJ2-2, with 7 nucleotides matching TRBD1. The CDR3 is 15 residues long. V lost 4 bases and J lost 4; bases outside the gene matches: 7. CDR1 and CDR2 (germline): SGDLS, YYNGEE. CDR3: CASSPRTGTTGELFF. CDR3 DNA sequence: TGTGCCAGCAGCCCCCGGACAGGAACCACCGGGGAGCTGTTTTTT.

The rearrangement joins TRBV25-1 to TRBJ2-5; maybe TRBD1 (5 bases). This CDR3 contains 14 residues. Trimming removed 1 base at V and 5 bases at J, with 11 bases between. From germline, CDR1 is MGHDK and CDR2 SYGVNS. Here the CDR3 reads CASSESLRVETQYF. CDR3 DNA: TGTGCCAGCAGTGAATCTCTCAGGGTTGAGACCCAGTACTTC.

Here the CDR3 reads CATSRVRTEHSGNTIYF. The CDR3 bases are TGTGCCACCAGCAGAGTAAGGACAGAGCACTCTGGAAACACCATATATTTT. The V and J genes are TRBV15 and TRBJ1-3; D may be TRBD1 (6 bases). The V and J ends lost 1 base and 0 bases respectively, with 13 bases between them. CDR1 is LNHNV, CDR2 YYDKDF, per germline (reference sequence). The CDR3 consists of 17 residues.

This chain links TRBV7-9 with TRBJ1-5; 12 nucleotides match TRBD1. The germline V gene encodes CDR1 SEHNR and CDR2 FQNEAQ (reference sequence). With V trimmed by 0 bases and J by 7 bases, 1 base remained unmatched. The CDR3 has 15 residues. The CDR3 DNA reads TGTGCCAGCAGCTTAGCCGGGACAGGGGGCCAGCCCCAGCATTTT. Translated: CASSLAGTGGQPQHF. The complete variable domain, with remaining parts taken from reference TRBV7-9 and TRBJ1-5, reads DTGVSQNPRHKITKRGQNVTFRCDPISEHNRLYWYRQTLGQGPEFLTYFQNEAQLEKSRLLSDRFSAERPKGSFSTLEIQRTEQGDSAMYLCASSLAGTGGQPQHFGDGTRLSIL.

The chain couples TRBV2 to TRBJ2-3, with D maybe TRBD2 (5 bases). Trimming removed 4 bases from V and 0 bases from J, with 14 bases in between. The CDR3 totals 16 residues. Looked up from germline, CDR1 is SNHLY and CDR2 is FYNNEI. The CDR3 sequence is CASSGAAGLSTDTQYF. The CDR3, as DNA: TGTGCCAGCAGTGGCGCGGCAGGACTTAGCACAGATACGCAGTATTTT.

This rearrangement joins TRBV3-1 (or the pseudogene TRBV3-2) to TRBJ1-5, with unresolved D. CDR1 and CDR2 (germline): LGHDT, YNNKEL (reference sequence). The CDR3 has 14 residues. Between the trimmed V and J ends, which lost 1 base and 0 bases, there was a span of 4 bases. CDR3 nucleotide sequence: TGTGCCAGCAGCCAAGGAGGTAGCAATCAGCCCCAGCATTTT. Its translation is CASSQGGSNQPQHF.

The rearrangement joins TRBV19 to TRBJ2-1, with 10 bases lining up with TRBD1. Germline lookup yields CDR1 LNHDA and CDR2 SQIVND (reference sequence). The ends lost 3 bases at V and 3 bases at J; junction bases unmatched: 8. The CDR3 has 17 residues. CDR3 nucleotides: TGTGCCAGTAGTATTCCCCCCGGGACAGGGGTCTACAATGAGCAGTTCTTC. Translation gives CASSIPPGTGVYNEQFF.

V and J are TRBV2 and TRBJ2-5, with 7 bases matching TRBD1. This CDR3 spans 15 amino acids. Germline trimming cut 8 bases from V and 3 bases from J; bases unmatched to any gene: 12. Germline V gene sequence: CDR1 SNHLY, CDR2 FYNNEI. CDR3 in DNA: TGTGCCAGCGGACCACAGGGGAAGGTCGAAGAGACCCAGTACTTC. Translation gives CASGPQGKVEETQYF.

The chain recombines TRBV18 with TRBJ2-1, with TRBD1 matching 7 bases. This CDR3 region has 15 residues. Germline V gene sequence: CDR1 KGHSH, CDR2 LQKENI. The ends lost 4 bases at V and 0 bases at J; junction bases unmatched: 3. CDR3 nucleotide sequence: TGTGCCAGCTCACTCCGGGACAGCTCCTACAATGAGCAGTTCTTC. Translation gives CASSLRDSSYNEQFF. Using reference TRBV18 and TRBJ2-1 for the parts outside the CDR3, the full variable domain is NAGVMQNPRHLVRRRGQEARLRCSPMKGHSHVYWYRQLPEEGLKFMVYLQKENIIDESGMPKERFSAEFPKEGPSILRIQQVVRGDSAAYFCASSLRDSSYNEQFFGPGTRLTVL.

The genes are TRBV3-1 (or the pseudogene TRBV3-2) and TRBJ2-6; D is unresolved. With 0 bases removed from V and 0 bases from J, the gap between germline ends came to 3 bases. In germline, CDR1 is LGHDT, CDR2 YNNKEL (reference sequence). The CDR3 is 15 residues long. This chain's CDR3 is CASSQDHSGANVLTF. The CDR3 coding sequence is TGTGCCAGCAGCCAAGATCACTCTGGGGCCAACGTCCTGACTTTC.

The chain couples TRBV18 to TRBJ2-7; 7 bases map to TRBD2. Germline loops: CDR1 KGHSH, CDR2 LQKENI. This CDR3 comprises 15 residues. Trimming removed 3 bases from V and 3 bases from J; junction bases left unmatched: 8. This CDR3 is CASSPSSGGGYEQYF. In DNA form, the CDR3 reads TGTGCCAGCTCACCCAGTAGTGGGGGGGGCTACGAGCAGTACTTC.

J is TRBJ2-7 and V is TRBV11-3; TRBD2 is a possible D gene (7 bases). CDR3 length equals 14 residues. Germline V lookup: CDR1 SGHNT, CDR2 YENEEA. Trimming pared 5 bases from V and 5 bases from J, leaving 16 bases between. The CDR3 coding sequence is TGTGCCAGCAGCCGGGGGGCGGTTAACCACGAGCAGTACTTC. This translates into CASSRGAVNHEQYF.

The V call is TRBV16, the J call TRBJ1-1, with 7 bases matching TRBD1. The CDR3 is 13 amino acids. Per the germline V gene, CDR1 is KGHSY and CDR2 is FQNENV. Trimming took 2 bases from V and 4 from J; bases not matched to a gene: 1. The chain's CDR3 is CASSQAGGTEAFF. The DNA for the CDR3 is TGTGCCAGCAGCCAAGCAGGGGGCACTGAAGCTTTCTTT.

J is TRBJ2-6 and V is TRBV27; no clear D gene. Per the germline V gene, CDR1 is MNHEY and CDR2 is SMNVEV (reference sequence). Trimming took 8 bases from V and 2 from J, leaving 7 bases between them. This CDR3 is built from 13 residues. The CDR3 nucleotides read TGTGCCAGCCGCCGGGCTGGGGCCAACGTCCTGACTTTC. This codes for CASRRAGANVLTF.

This chain links TRBV19 with TRBJ1-1; TRBD1 matches at 8 bases. V lost 6 bases and J lost 0; bases outside the gene matches: 9. The germline V gene encodes CDR1 LNHDA and CDR2 SQIVND (reference sequence). The CDR3 is made up of 16 amino acids. CDR3 coding DNA: TGTGCCAGTAGGCGGGGACAGGAGTCCATGAACACTGAAGCTTTCTTT. Its translation: CASRRGQESMNTEAFF.

The rearrangement links TRBV11-2 to TRBJ1-2; possibly TRBD1 for D (6 bases). The germline gives CDR1 SGHAT, CDR2 FQNNGV. The V end lost 1 base, the J end lost 6 bases, and 18 bases lay between the germline ends. The CDR3 loop spans 16 amino acids. CDR3 protein: CASSLGGRGPGDGYTF. The CDR3, as DNA: TGTGCCAGCAGCTTAGGGGGGCGGGGGCCCGGGGATGGCTACACCTTC. The entire variable domain, with the rest obtained from reference TRBV11-2 and TRBJ1-2, is as follows: EAGVAQSPRYKIIEKRQSVAFWCNPISGHATLYWYQQILGQGPKLLIQFQNNGVVDDSQLPKDRFSAERLKGVDSTLKIQPAKLEDSAVYLCASSLGGRGPGDGYTFGSGTRLTVV.

This clone has more than one count but fewer than ten. The chain couples TRBV30 to TRBJ2-2; D is ambiguous. Trimming pared 4 bases from V and 5 bases from J, leaving 5 bases between. This CDR3 spans 11 amino acids. Germline CDR1 is GTSNPN and CDR2 is SVGIG (reference sequence). This CDR3 reads CAWKLTGELFF. The CDR3 DNA follows: TGTGCCTGGAAATTAACCGGGGAGCTGTTTTTT.

The chain has TRBV24-1 and TRBJ2-2; possible D gene TRBD2, 6 bases. Germline V gene data show CDR1 as KGHDR and CDR2 as SFDVKD. CDR3 length: 15 amino acids. V lost 0 bases and J 3 bases, leaving 7 bases between the germline ends. In DNA form, the CDR3 reads TGTGCCACCAGTGATTTGCAGCGGGACACCGGGGAGCTGTTTTTT. It specifies CATSDLQRDTGELFF.

This clone has only one observation. The chain recombines TRBV18 with TRBJ2-2, with TRBD2 as a possible D gene (6 bases). The germline CDR1 and CDR2 sequences are KGHSH and LQKENI. This CDR3 has 15 amino acids. V dropped 0 bases and J dropped 2 bases, with 7 bases sitting between them. Here the CDR3 DNA reads TGTGCCAGCTCACCACCGACTAGTAACACCGGGGAGCTGTTTTTT. Its translation: CASSPPTSNTGELFF.

This clone appeared a single time. V gene TRBV7-2 combines with J gene TRBJ2-3; 7 bases map to TRBD1. The germline gives CDR1 SGHTA, CDR2 FQGNSA. Germline trimming cut 5 bases from V and 2 bases from J; bases unmatched to any gene: 7. There are 15 residues in the CDR3. The CDR3 DNA is TGTGCCAGCAGCCCCACAGGGGTCTACACAGATACGCAGTATTTT. Its translation is CASSPTGVYTDTQYF. The whole variable domain, remainder taken from reference TRBV7-2 and TRBJ2-3, is GAGVSQSPSNKVTEKGKDVELRCDPISGHTALYWYRQSLGQGLEFLIYFQGNSAPDKSGLPSDRFSAERTGGSVSTLTIQRTQQEDSAVYLCASSPTGVYTDTQYFGPGTRLTVL.

The chain employs TRBV19 and TRBJ2-4; possible D gene TRBD2, 5 bases. This CDR3 region has 18 residues. Trimming took off 3 bases at V and 0 bases at J, with 18 bases between the two ends. The germline gives CDR1 LNHDA, CDR2 SQIVND (reference sequence). The CDR3 here is CASSMSGTFNLAKNIQYF. CDR3 DNA: TGTGCCAGTAGTATGAGCGGTACATTTAATCTAGCCAAAAACATTCAGTACTTC. Together with reference TRBV19 and TRBJ2-4, the CDR3 gives the full variable domain: DGGITQSPKYLFRKEGQNVTLSCEQNLNHDAMYWYRQDPGQGLRLIYYSQIVNDFQKGDIAEGYSVSREKKESFPLTVTSAQKNPTAFYLCASSMSGTFNLAKNIQYFGAGTRLSVL.

J is TRBJ1-1 and V is TRBV7-2, with D possibly TRBD1 on 5 matching bases. The ends were cut back, 1 base at V and 6 bases at J, with 9 bases in the middle. The CDR3 is made up of 13 amino acids. CDR1 and CDR2 (germline): SGHTA, FQGNSA. CDR3 sequence: CASSLGQGSEAFF. The CDR3, as DNA: TGTGCCAGCAGCTTAGGGCAGGGCTCTGAAGCTTTCTTT. Based on the CDR3 plus reference TRBV7-2 and TRBJ1-1, the full variable domain is GAGVSQSPSNKVTEKGKDVELRCDPISGHTALYWYRQSLGQGLEFLIYFQGNSAPDKSGLPSDRFSAERTGGSVSTLTIQRTQQEDSAVYLCASSLGQGSEAFFGQGTRLTVV.

J is TRBJ2-1 and V is TRBV19; 7 positions match TRBD1. J gave up 7 bases and V 9 bases, and 9 bases lay outside the gene matches. The CDR3 runs to 13 residues. The germline V gene encodes CDR1 LNHDA and CDR2 SQIVND (reference sequence). The CDR3 nucleotides are TGTGCCAGGAAAAACAGGGGTGGTAATGAGCAGTTCTTC. The encoded protein is CARKNRGGNEQFF.

The chain carries TRBV2 and TRBJ2-7; TRBD1 is a possible D gene (6 bases). The CDR3 totals 14 residues. Germline V gives CDR1 SNHLY, CDR2 FYNNEI. The ends were cut back, 5 bases at V and 5 bases at J, with 16 bases in the middle. The CDR3 sequence is CASSPQGMWNEQYF. The CDR3 region has the DNA TGTGCCAGCAGTCCCCAGGGGATGTGGAACGAGCAGTACTTC.